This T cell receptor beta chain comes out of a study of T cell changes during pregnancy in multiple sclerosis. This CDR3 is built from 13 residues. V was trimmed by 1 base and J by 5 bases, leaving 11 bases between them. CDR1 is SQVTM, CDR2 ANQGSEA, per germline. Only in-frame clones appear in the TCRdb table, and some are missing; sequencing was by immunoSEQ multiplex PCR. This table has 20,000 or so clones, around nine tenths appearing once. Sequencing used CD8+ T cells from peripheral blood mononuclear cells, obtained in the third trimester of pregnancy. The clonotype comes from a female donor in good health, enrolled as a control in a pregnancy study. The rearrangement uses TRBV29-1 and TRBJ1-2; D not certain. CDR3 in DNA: TGCAGCGTTGAAGGTAGCCTTTGGTATGGCTACACCTTC. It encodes CSVEGSLWYGYTF.